Listed here are 3 T cell receptor beta chains from one sample, sequenced in a study of CD8+CD57+ T cells in acquired aplastic anemia. Before being chosen for sequencing, patients had shown CD8+CD57+ cell expansion by flow cytometry. CDR3 and TCR beta VDJ profiling relied on genomic DNA as the template. TCRdb itself ran the reads through MiXCR, one entry per CDR3 protein. Among fewer than 250,000 distinct CDR3 sequences listed, 45% to 50% were seen once. The specimen was sorted CD4+, CD8+, or CD8+CD57+ T cells (not recorded which) from PBMCs. Source of these receptors: a human donor with aplastic anemia.

This clonotype was observed a handful of times. The chain couples TRBV5-1 to TRBJ2-3, with 7 nucleotides matching TRBD2. Trimming removed 0 bases from V and 2 bases from J; junction bases left unmatched: 3. CDR3 length: 15 amino acids. Germline assignment: CDR1 SGHRS and CDR2 YFSETQ. CDR3 region: CASSLASGYTDTQYF. The CDR3 DNA is TGCGCCAGCAGCTTGGCTAGCGGCTACACAGATACGCAGTATTTT.

The chain carries TRBV15 and TRBJ1-2; 10 positions match TRBD1. Germline CDR1 is LNHNV and CDR2 is YYDKDF (reference sequence). The V gene end was trimmed by 4 bases and the J gene end by 4 bases; junction bases not matched to a gene: 9. The CDR3 runs 16 residues. The CDR3 spells CATSKGGQGPGYGYTF. CDR3 coding DNA: TGTGCCACCAGCAAAGGGGGACAGGGGCCTGGCTATGGCTACACCTTC.

In this sample, this clonotype turned up many times. V is TRBV7-9 and J is TRBJ1-1; TRBD1 might be the D (5 bases). Germline V gene data show CDR1 as SEHNR and CDR2 as FQNEAQ (reference sequence). Trimming left V 5 bases short and J 1 base short, with 14 bases between. The CDR3 is made up of 15 amino acids. In DNA, the CDR3 is TGTGCCAGCAGCGCAACCGGGACGGGGAACACTGAAGCTTTCTTT. Residues: CASSATGTGNTEAFF. Combining the CDR3 with reference TRBV7-9 and TRBJ1-1 gives the whole variable domain DTGVSQNPRHKITKRGQNVTFRCDPISEHNRLYWYRQTLGQGPEFLTYFQNEAQLEKSRLLSDRFSAERPKGSFSTLEIQRTEQGDSAMYLCASSATGTGNTEAFFGQGTRLTVV.